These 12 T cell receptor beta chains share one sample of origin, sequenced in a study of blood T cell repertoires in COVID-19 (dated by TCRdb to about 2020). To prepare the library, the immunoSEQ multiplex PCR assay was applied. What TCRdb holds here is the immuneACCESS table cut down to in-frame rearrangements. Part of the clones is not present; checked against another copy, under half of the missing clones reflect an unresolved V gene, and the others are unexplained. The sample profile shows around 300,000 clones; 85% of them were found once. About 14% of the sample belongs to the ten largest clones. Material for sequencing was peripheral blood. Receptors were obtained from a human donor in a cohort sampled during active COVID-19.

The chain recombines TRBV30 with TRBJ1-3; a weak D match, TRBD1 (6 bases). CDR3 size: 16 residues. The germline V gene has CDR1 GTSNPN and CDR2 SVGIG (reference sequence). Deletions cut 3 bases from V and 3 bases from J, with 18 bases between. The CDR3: CAWRDPTGYGGNTIYF. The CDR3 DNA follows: TGTGCCTGGAGGGACCCAACAGGGTACGGTGGAAACACCATATATTTT.

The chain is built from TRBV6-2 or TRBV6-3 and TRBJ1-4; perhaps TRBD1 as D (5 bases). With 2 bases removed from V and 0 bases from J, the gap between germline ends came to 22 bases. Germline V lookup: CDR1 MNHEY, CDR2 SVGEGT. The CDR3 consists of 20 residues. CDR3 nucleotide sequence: TGTGCCAGCAGTTACCAGCTGACAGCCGAAGCCCTAGCAACTAATGAAAAACTGTTTTTT. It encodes CASSYQLTAEALATNEKLFF.

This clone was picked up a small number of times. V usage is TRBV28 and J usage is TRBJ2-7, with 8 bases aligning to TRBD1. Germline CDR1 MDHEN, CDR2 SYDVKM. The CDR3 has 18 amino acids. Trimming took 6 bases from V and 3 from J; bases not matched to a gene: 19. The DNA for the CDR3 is TGTGCCAGCAGCTCGGGCGCTGAAACAGGGGGAGCGGACTACGAGCAGTACTTC. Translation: CASSSGAETGGADYEQYF.

The CDR3 nucleotides read TGTGCCAGCAGTAGTACAGGGCCTTCCTACGAGCAGTACTTC. Its protein product is CASSSTGPSYEQYF. V gene TRBV28 combines with J gene TRBJ2-7; a weak D match, TRBD1 (6 bases). Germline V gene data show CDR1 as MDHEN and CDR2 as SYDVKM. The ends were cut back, 5 bases at V and 1 base at J, with 12 bases in the middle. The CDR3 is 14 amino acids. The variable domain in full, completed from reference TRBV28 and TRBJ2-7, reads DVKVTQSSRYLVKRTGEKVFLECVQDMDHENMFWYRQDPGLGLRLIYFSYDVKMKEKGDIPEGYSVSREKKERFSLILESASTNQTSMYLCASSSTGPSYEQYFGPGTRLTVT.

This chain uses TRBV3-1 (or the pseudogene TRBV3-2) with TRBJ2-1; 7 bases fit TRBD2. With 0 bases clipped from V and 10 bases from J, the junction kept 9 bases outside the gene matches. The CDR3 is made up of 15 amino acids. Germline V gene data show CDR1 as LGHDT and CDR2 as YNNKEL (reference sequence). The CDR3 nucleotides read TGTGCCAGCAGCCAAGATAGTCGCGGGAGCCAAGAGCAGTTCTTC. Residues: CASSQDSRGSQEQFF.

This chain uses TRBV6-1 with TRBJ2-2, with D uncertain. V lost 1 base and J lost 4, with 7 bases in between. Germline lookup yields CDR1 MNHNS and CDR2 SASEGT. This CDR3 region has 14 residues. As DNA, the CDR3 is TGTGCCAGCAGTGAAGGTTGGGCCACCGGGGAGCTGTTTTTT. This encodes CASSEGWATGELFF.

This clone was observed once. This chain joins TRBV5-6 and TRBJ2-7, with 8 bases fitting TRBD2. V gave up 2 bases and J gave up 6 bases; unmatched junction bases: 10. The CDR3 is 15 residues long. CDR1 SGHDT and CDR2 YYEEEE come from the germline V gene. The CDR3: CASSFLRGAYVEQYF. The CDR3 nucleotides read TGTGCCAGCAGCTTTTTGCGGGGGGCCTACGTCGAGCAGTACTTC.

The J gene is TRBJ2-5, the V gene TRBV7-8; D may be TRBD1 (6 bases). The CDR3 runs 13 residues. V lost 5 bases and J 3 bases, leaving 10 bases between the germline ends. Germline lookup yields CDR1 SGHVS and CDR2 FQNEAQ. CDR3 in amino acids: CASSGTGKETQYF. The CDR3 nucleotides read TGTGCCAGCAGCGGTACAGGGAAAGAGACCCAGTACTTC.

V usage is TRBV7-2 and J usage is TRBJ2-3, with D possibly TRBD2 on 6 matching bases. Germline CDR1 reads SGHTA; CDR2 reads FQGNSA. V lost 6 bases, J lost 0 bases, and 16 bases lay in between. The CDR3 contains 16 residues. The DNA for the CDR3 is TGTGCCAGCAGGGTGGTTGGAGGGGCTAGCACAGATACGCAGTATTTT. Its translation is CASRVVGGASTDTQYF.

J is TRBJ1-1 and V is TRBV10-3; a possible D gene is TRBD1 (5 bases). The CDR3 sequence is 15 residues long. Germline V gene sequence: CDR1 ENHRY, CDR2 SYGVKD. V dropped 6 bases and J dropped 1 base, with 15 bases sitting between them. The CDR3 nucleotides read TGTGCCATCAGCGGCCCGGGGGATAAGAACACTGAAGCTTTCTTT. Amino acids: CAISGPGDKNTEAFF.

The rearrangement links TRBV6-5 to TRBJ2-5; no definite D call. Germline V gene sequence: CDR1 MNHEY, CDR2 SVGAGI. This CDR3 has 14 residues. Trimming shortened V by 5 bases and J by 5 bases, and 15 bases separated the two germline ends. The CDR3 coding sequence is TGTGCCAGCAGTAACGTAGGTACCGGGGAGACCCAGTACTTC. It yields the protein CASSNVGTGETQYF.

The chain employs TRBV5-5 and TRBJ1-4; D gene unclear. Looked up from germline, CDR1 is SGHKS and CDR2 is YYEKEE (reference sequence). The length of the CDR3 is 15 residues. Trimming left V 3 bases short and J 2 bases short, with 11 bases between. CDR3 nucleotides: TGTGCCAGCAGCTATCGGGATCAGACTAATGAAAAACTGTTTTTT. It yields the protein CASSYRDQTNEKLFF.